The text below deals with one TCR beta chain. The data are from a study of blood T cell repertoires in COVID-19. About the research overall: From the United States, Italy and Spain came samples of acute and convalescent COVID-19. PBMCs, B-cell-depleted T cells, or T cells were the source of the cDNA or gDNA that made up the material.

Germline V gives CDR1 MNHEY, CDR2 SMNVEV (reference sequence). After removal of 3 bases from V and 0 bases from J, the junction contained 10 bases not matched to a gene. This CDR3 is built from 17 residues. Source study methods: From reference gene primer amplification, estimates of nucleated cell counts were derived. Generated by immunoSEQ multiplex PCR, the TCRdb table keeps only in-frame clones and is missing some. The V and J calls and clone size were taken over from that table, and D and trimming were inferred from the DNA. This table holds around 200,000 clones, roughly 86% found once. The receptor was isolated from a man aged 35 to 55 with active or convalescent COVID-19. The chain is built from TRBV27 and TRBJ2-7; TRBD2 matches at 8 bases. The sequenced material came from peripheral blood. CDR3 protein: CASSLYGSGDSSYEQYF. The CDR3 DNA sequence: TGTGCCAGCAGTTTGTATGGTAGCGGGGATAGCTCCTACGAGCAGTACTTC.